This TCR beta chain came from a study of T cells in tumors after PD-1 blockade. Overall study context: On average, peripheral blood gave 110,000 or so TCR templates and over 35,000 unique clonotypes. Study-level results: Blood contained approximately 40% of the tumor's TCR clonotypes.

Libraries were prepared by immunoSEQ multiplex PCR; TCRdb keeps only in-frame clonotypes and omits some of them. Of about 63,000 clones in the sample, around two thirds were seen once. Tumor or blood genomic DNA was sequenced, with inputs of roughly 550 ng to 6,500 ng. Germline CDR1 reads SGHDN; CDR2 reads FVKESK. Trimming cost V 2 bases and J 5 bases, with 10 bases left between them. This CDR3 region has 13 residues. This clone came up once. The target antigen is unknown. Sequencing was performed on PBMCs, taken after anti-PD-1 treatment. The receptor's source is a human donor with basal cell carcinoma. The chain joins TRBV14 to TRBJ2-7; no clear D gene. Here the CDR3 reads CASSQHKINEQYF. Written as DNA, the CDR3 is TGTGCCAGCAGCCAACACAAAATCAACGAGCAGTACTTC. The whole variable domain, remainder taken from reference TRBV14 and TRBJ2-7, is EAGVTQFPSHSVIEKGQTVTLRCDPISGHDNLYWYRRVMGKEIKFLLHFVKESKQDESGMPNNRFLAERTGGTYSTLKVQPAELEDSGVYFCASSQHKINEQYFGPGTRLTVT.